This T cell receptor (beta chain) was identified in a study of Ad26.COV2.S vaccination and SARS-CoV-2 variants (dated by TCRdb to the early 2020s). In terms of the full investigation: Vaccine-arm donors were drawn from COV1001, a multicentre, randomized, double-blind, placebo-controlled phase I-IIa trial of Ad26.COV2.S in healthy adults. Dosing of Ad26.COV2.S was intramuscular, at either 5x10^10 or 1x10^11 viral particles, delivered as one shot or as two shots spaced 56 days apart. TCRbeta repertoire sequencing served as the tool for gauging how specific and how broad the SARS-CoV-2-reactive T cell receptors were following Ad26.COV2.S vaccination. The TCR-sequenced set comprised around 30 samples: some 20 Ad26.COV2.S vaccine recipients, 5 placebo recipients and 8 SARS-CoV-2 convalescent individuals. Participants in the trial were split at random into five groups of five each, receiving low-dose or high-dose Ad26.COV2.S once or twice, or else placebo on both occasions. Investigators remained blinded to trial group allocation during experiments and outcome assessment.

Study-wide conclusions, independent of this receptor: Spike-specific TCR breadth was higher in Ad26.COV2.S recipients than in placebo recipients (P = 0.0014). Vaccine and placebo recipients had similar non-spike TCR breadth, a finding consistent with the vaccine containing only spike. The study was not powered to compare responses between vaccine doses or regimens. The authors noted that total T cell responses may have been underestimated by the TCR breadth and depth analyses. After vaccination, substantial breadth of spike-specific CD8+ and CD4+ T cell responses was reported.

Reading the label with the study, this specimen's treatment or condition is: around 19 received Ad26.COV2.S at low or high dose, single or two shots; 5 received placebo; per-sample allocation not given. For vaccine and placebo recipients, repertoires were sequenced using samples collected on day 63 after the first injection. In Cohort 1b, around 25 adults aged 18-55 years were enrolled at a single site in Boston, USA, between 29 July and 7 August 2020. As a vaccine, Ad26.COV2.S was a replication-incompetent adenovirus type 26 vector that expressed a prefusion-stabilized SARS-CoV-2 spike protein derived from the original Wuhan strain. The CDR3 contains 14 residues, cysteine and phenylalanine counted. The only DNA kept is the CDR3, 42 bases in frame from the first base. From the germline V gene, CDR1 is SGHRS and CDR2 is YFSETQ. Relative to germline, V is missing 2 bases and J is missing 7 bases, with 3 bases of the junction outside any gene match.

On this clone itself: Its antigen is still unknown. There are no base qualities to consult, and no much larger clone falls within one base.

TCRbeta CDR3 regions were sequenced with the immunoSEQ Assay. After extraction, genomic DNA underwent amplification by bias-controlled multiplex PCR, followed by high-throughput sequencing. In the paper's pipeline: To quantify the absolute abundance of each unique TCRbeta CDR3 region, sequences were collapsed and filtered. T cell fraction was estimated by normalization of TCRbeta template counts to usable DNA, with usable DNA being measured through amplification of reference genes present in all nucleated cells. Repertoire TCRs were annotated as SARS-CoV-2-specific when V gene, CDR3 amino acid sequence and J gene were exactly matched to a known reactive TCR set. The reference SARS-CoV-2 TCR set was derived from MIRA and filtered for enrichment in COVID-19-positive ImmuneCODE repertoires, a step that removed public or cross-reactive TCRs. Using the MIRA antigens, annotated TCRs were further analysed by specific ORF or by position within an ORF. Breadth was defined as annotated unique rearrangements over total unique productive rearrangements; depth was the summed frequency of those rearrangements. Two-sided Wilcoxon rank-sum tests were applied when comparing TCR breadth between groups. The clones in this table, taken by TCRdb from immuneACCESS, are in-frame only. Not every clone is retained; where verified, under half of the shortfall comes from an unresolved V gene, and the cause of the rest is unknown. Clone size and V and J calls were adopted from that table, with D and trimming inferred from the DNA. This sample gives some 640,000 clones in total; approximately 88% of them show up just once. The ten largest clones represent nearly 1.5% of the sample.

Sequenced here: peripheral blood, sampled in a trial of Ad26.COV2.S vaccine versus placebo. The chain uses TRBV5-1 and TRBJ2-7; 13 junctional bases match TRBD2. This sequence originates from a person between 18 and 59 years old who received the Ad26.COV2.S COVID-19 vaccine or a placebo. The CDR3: CASSFGTSGIEQYF. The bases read TGCGCCAGCAGCTTCGGGACTAGCGGGATAGAGCAGTACTTC.